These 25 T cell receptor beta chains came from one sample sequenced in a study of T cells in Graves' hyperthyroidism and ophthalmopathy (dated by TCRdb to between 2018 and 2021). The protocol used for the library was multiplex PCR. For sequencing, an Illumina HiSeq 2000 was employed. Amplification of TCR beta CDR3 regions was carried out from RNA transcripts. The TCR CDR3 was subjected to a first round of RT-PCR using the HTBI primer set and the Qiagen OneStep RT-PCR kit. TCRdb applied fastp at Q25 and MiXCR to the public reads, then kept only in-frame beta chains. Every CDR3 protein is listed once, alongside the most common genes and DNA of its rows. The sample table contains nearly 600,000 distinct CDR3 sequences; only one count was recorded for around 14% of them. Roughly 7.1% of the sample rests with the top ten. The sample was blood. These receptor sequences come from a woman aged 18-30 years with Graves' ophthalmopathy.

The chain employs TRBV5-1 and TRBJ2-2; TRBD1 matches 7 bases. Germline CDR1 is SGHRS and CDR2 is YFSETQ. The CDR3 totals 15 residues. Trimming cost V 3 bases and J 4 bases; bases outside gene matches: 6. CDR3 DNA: TGCGCCAGCAGCTCGTCGGGACAGTCCACCGGGGAGCTGTTTTTT. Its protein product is CASSSSGQSTGELFF.

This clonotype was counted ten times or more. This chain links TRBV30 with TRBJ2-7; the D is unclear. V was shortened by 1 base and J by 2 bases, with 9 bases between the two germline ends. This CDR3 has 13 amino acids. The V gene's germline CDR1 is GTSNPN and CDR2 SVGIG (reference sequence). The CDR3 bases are TGTGCCTGGAGTGAGCTACTTACCTACGAGCAGTACTTC. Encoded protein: CAWSELLTYEQYF.

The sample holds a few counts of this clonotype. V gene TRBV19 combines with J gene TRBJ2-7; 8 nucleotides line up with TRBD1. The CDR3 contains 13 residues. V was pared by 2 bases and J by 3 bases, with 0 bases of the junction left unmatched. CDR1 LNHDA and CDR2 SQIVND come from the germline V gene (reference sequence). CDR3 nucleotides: TGTGCCAGTAGTATAACAGGGGGCTACGAGCAGTACTTC. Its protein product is CASSITGGYEQYF.

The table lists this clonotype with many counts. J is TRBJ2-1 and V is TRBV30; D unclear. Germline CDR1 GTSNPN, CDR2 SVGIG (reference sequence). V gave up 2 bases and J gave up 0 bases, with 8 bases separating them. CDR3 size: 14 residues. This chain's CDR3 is CAWSRGFSYNEQFF. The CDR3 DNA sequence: TGTGCCTGGAGTCGTGGTTTCTCCTACAATGAGCAGTTCTTC.

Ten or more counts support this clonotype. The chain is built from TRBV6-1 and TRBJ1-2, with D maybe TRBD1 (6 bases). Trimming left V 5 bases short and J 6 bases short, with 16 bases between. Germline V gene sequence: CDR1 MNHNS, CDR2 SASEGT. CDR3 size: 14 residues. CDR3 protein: CASSPQGLIHGYTF. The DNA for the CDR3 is TGTGCCAGCAGTCCACAGGGTTTGATCCATGGCTACACCTTC.

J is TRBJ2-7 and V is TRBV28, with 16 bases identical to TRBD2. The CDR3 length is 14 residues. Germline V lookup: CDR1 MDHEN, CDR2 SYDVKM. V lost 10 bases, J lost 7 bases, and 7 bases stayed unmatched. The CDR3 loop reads CAIGTSGRAGEQYF. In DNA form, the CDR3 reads TGTGCCATCGGGACTAGCGGGAGGGCCGGAGAGCAGTACTTC.

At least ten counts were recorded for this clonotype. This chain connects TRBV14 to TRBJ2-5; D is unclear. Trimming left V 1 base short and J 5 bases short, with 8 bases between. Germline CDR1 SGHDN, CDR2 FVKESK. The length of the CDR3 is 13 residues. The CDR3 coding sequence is TGTGCCAGCAGCCAAGGCGTTCGGGAGACCCAGTACTTC. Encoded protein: CASSQGVRETQYF.

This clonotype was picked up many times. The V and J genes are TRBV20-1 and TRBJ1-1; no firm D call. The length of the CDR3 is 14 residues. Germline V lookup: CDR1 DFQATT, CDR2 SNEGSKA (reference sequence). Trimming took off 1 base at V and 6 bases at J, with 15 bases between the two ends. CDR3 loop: CSARASGRRSEAFF. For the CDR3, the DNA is TGCAGTGCTAGAGCATCGGGAAGGCGGTCTGAAGCTTTCTTT.

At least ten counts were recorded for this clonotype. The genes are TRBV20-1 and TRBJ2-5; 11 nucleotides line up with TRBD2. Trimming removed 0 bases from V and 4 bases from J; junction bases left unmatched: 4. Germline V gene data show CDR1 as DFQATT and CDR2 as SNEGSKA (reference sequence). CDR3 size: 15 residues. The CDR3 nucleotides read TGCAGTGCTAGAGATAGCGGGAGGGCGGGAGAGACCCAGTACTTC. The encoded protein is CSARDSGRAGETQYF.

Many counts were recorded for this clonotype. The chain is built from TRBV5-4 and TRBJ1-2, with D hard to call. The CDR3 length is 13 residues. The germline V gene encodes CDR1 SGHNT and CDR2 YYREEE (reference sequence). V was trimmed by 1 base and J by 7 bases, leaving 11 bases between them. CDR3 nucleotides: TGTGCCAGCAGCTTGTTAGGGTTAGCTGGCTACACCTTC. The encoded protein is CASSLLGLAGYTF.

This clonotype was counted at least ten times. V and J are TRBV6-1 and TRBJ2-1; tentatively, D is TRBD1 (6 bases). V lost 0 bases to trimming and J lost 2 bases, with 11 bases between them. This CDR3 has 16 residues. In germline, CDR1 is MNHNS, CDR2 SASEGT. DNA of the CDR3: TGTGCCAGCAGTGAAGCGGACAGTGCCCCCTACAATGAGCAGTTCTTC. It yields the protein CASSEADSAPYNEQFF.

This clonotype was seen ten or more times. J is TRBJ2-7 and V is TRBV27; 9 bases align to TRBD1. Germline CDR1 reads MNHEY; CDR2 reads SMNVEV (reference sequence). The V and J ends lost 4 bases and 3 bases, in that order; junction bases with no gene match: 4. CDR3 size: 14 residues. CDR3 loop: CASSSGQGHYEQYF. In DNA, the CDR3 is TGTGCCAGCAGTTCGGGACAGGGCCACTACGAGCAGTACTTC.

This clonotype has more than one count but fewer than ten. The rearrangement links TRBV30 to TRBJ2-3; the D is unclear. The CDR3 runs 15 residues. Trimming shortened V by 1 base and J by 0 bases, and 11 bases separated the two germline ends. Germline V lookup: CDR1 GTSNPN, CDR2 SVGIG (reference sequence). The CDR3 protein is CAWSGSATSTDTQYF. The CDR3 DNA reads TGTGCCTGGAGTGGGTCAGCAACTAGCACAGATACGCAGTATTTT.

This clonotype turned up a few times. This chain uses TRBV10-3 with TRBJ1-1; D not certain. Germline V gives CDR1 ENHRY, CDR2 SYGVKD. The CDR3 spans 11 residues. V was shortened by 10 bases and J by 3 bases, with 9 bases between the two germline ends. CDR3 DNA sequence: TGTGCCACGGGGTGGGACACTGAAGCTTTCTTT. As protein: CATGWDTEAFF.

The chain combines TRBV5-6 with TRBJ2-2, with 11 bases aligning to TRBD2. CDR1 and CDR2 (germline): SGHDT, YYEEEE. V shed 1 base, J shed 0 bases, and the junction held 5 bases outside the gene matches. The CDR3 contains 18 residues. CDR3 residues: CASSLTLAGGSNTGELFF. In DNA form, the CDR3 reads TGTGCCAGCAGCTTGACCCTAGCGGGAGGCTCGAACACCGGGGAGCTGTTTTTT.

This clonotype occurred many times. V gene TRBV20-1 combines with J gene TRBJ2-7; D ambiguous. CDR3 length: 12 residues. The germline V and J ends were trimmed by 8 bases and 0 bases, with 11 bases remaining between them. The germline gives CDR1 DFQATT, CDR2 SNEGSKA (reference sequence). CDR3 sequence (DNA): TGCAGTCCCTTTTACGACTCCTACGAGCAGTACTTC. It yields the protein CSPFYDSYEQYF.

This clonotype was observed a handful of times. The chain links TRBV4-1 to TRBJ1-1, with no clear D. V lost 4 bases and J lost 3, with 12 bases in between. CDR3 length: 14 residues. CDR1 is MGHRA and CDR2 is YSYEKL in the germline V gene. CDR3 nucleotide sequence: TGCGCCAGCAGCCCTTATAATGGGCACACTGAAGCTTTCTTT. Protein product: CASSPYNGHTEAFF.

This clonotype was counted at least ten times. The CDR3 spells CASSPTRDTYYEQYF. The CDR3 DNA reads as TGTGCCAGCTCACCTACCCGGGACACCTACTACGAGCAGTACTTC. V gene TRBV18 combines with J gene TRBJ2-7; weak D call: TRBD1 (6 bases). The CDR3 covers 15 residues. V was cut by 3 bases and J by 3 bases, with 15 bases left in between. Germline assignment: CDR1 KGHSH and CDR2 LQKENI.

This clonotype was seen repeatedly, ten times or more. The CDR3 loop is CASSSPFKDQETQYF. The CDR3 region has the DNA TGTGCCAGCAGCTCCCCGTTCAAAGACCAAGAGACCCAGTACTTC. The V call is TRBV3-1, the J call TRBJ2-5; no definite D call. Germline assignment: CDR1 LGHDT and CDR2 YNNKEL (reference sequence). V lost 5 bases and J 0 bases, leaving 13 bases between the germline ends. The CDR3 sequence is 15 residues long.

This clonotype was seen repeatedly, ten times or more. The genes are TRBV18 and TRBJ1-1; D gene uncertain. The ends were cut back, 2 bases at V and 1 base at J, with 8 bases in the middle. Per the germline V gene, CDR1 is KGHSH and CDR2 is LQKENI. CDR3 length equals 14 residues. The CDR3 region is CASSPEVGNTEAFF. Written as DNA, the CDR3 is TGTGCCAGCTCACCAGAAGTTGGGAACACTGAAGCTTTCTTT. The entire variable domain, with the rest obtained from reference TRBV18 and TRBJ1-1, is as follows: NAGVMQNPRHLVRRRGQEARLRCSPMKGHSHVYWYRQLPEEGLKFMVYLQKENIIDESGMPKERFSAEFPKEGPSILRIQQVVRGDSAAYFCASSPEVGNTEAFFGQGTRLTVV.

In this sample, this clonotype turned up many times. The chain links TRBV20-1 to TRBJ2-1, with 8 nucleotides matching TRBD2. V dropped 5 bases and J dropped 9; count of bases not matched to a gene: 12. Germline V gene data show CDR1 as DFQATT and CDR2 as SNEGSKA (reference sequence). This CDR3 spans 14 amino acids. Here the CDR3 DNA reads TGCAGTGCTCCCAACCCGGGAGGGCCGATTGAGCAGTTCTTC. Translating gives CSAPNPGGPIEQFF.

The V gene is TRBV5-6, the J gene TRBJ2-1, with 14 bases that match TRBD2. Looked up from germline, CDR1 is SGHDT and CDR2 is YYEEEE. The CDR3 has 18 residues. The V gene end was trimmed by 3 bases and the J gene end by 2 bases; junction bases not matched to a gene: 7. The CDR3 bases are TGTGCCAGCAGCTCGACGATGGGACTAGCGGGAGCCTACAATGAGCAGTTCTTC. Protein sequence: CASSSTMGLAGAYNEQFF.

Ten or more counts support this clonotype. The CDR3 sequence: CASSRNREETQYF. The CDR3 DNA follows: TGTGCCAGCAGTCGAAATAGAGAAGAGACCCAGTACTTC. The chain joins TRBV2 to TRBJ2-5; D call uncertain. Germline CDR1 is SNHLY and CDR2 is FYNNEI. V gave up 5 bases and J gave up 3 bases, with 10 bases separating them. CDR3 length: 13 amino acids.

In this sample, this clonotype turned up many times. The CDR3 loop is CASSSGGLGDEQYF. CDR3 in DNA: TGTGCCAGCAGCTCAGGGGGCCTTGGTGACGAGCAGTACTTC. The V gene is TRBV7-9, the J gene TRBJ2-7; 8 nucleotides align to TRBD1. V lost 4 bases and J lost 5; bases outside the gene matches: 7. The CDR3 is made up of 14 amino acids. Germline values: CDR1 SEHNR, CDR2 FQNEAQ (reference sequence).

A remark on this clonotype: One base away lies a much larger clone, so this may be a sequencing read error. DNA of the CDR3: TGTGCCAGCAGCCAAGGAGTTTCACCCCTCCACTTT. Translated, it gives CASSQGVSPLHF. The J gene is TRBJ1-6, the V gene TRBV4-2; no definite D call. The CDR3 is 12 residues long. Germline V gives CDR1 LGHNA, CDR2 YNFKEQ. V was shortened by 1 base and J by 9 bases, with 4 bases between the two germline ends.